Each of the 30 T cell receptor beta chains below was sequenced from the same sample in a study of cytomegalovirus exposure and HLA in healthy donors. The PCR made use of 60 Vbeta and 13 Jbeta primers. Measured with immunoSEQ multiplex PCR; TCRdb has only the in-frame clones, and not every one. The top ten hold approximately 1.5% of the sample, which has about 160,000 clones, around 76% seen once. The sample comprised PBMCs. These receptors originate from a girl aged 5 to 17 in good health and CMV-seropositive.

In nucleotides, the CDR3 is TGTGCCAGCAGCGAAACTGACTGGGCTAGCGACCAAGAGACCCAGTACTTC. Protein: CASSETDWASDQETQYF. The genes are TRBV9 and TRBJ2-5; maybe TRBD2 (6 bases). The CDR3 has 17 amino acids. Per the germline V gene, CDR1 is SGDLS and CDR2 is YYNGEE. Trimming pared 3 bases from V and 0 bases from J, leaving 18 bases between.

This chain's CDR3 is CASSESQGTTDTQYF. CDR3 DNA sequence: TGTGCCAGCAGTGAATCTCAGGGGACCACAGATACGCAGTATTTT. The V gene is TRBV6-1, the J gene TRBJ2-3; perhaps TRBD1 as D (6 bases). The germline V and J ends were trimmed by 2 bases and 2 bases, with 11 bases remaining between them. The CDR3 spans 15 residues. Per the germline V gene, CDR1 is MNHNS and CDR2 is SASEGT.

V gene TRBV7-6 combines with J gene TRBJ2-2; 8 bases line up with TRBD2. CDR1 and CDR2 (germline): SGHVS, FNYEAQ. V gave up 2 bases and J gave up 1 base; unmatched junction bases: 9. This CDR3 spans 18 amino acids. The CDR3 sequence is CASSLPRRGGRNTGELFF. The CDR3 coding sequence is TGTGCCAGCAGCTTACCAAGACGGGGGGGGAGGAACACCGGGGAGCTGTTTTTT.

V usage is TRBV4-1 and J usage is TRBJ1-4; TRBD1 aligns across 9 bases. Germline lookup yields CDR1 MGHRA and CDR2 YSYEKL. The CDR3 is made up of 16 amino acids. The V gene end was trimmed by 4 bases and the J gene end by 4 bases; junction bases not matched to a gene: 7. The CDR3 region has the DNA TGCGCCAGCAGCCCGGGACAGGGTTCTGGTAATGAAAAACTGTTTTTT. Protein sequence: CASSPGQGSGNEKLFF.

A word on this clone: One junction end does not reproduce the germline sequence, and a read error may be involved. V usage is TRBV7-9 and J usage is TRBJ2-7; TRBD1 matches 10 bases. Germline V gives CDR1 SEHNR, CDR2 FQNEAQ (reference sequence). This CDR3 has 17 residues. For the CDR3, the DNA is TGTGCCAGCAGCCTAGCCCCCTCGACAGGGGGCGGCTACGAGCAGTACTTC. Translation: CASSLAPSTGGGYEQYF.

Comment on this clone: One end of the junction fails to match germline, which may point to a read error. The chain links TRBV28 to TRBJ2-3; 8 bases fit TRBD1. CDR1 and CDR2 (germline): MDHEN, SYDVKM. CDR3 length: 15 amino acids. The CDR3 sequence is CASSTPGQGTDTQYF. The CDR3 DNA follows: TGTGCCAGCAGCACCCCAGGACAGGGCACCGATACGCAGTATTTT.

The V gene is TRBV7-9, the J gene TRBJ1-2; D is possibly TRBD1 (5 bases). The CDR3 length is 16 residues. Trimming stripped 0 bases from V and 0 bases from J, with 11 bases between. The germline V gene has CDR1 SEHNR and CDR2 FQNEAQ (reference sequence). The CDR3 DNA reads TGTGCCAGCAGCTTAGCGCGGGACGGAACTAACTATGGCTACACCTTC. Translated, it gives CASSLARDGTNYGYTF.

This clone was detected only a few times. The J gene is TRBJ2-5, the V gene TRBV7-9; 7 positions agree with TRBD2. Germline-derived CDR1 and CDR2 are SEHNR and FQNEAQ (reference sequence). The trim removed 5 bases at V and 2 bases at J, leaving 8 bases unmatched. The CDR3 is made up of 15 amino acids. The CDR3 here is CASSPETGLQETQYF. CDR3 nucleotide sequence: TGTGCCAGCAGCCCCGAGACGGGACTACAAGAGACCCAGTACTTC.

With respect to this clone: One junction end does not reproduce the germline sequence, and a read error may be involved. The CDR3 DNA follows: TGTGCTAGCAGCCCCGGGACAGGGGCCGGGGCCAACGTCCTGACTTTC. Its protein product is CASSPGTGAGANVLTF. The chain is built from TRBV7-7 and TRBJ2-6, with 10 bases matching TRBD1. CDR1 SSHAT and CDR2 FNYEAQ come from the germline V gene (reference sequence). The CDR3 spans 16 residues.

This clone was seen only once. The rearrangement uses TRBV10-3 and TRBJ2-1; 7 positions match TRBD2. CDR1 ENHRY and CDR2 SYGVKD come from the germline V gene. The CDR3 sequence is 14 residues long. The V gene end was trimmed by 4 bases and the J gene end by 4 bases; junction bases not matched to a gene: 4. The DNA of the CDR3 is TGTGCCATCAGTGGAAGCGGGGCTTACAATGAGCAGTTCTTC. It yields the protein CAISGSGAYNEQFF.

The V call is TRBV10-3, the J call TRBJ1-5; D not certain. Germline CDR1 reads ENHRY; CDR2 reads SYGVKD. Between the trimmed V and J ends, which lost 1 base and 3 bases, there was a span of 10 bases. This CDR3 contains 15 residues. CDR3 nucleotide sequence: TGTGCCATCAGTGAGTACGGCGAGGCCAATCAGCCCCAGCATTTT. Translated: CAISEYGEANQPQHF.

As for this clone: The sample holds other DNA sequences that translate to the same CDR3. The V gene is TRBV29-1, the J gene TRBJ2-3; TRBD1 aligns across 8 bases. This CDR3 contains 12 residues. V was pared by 7 bases and J by 6 bases, with 6 bases of the junction left unmatched. Germline values: CDR1 SQVTM, CDR2 ANQGSEA. The CDR3 reads CSADRGLDTQYF. DNA for the CDR3: TGCAGCGCCGACAGGGGCTTGGATACGCAGTATTTT.

This chain connects TRBV6-1 to TRBJ1-2; TRBD1 is a possible D gene (6 bases). CDR3 size: 13 residues. Trimming took 6 bases from V and 2 from J, leaving 10 bases between them. Germline-derived CDR1 and CDR2 are MNHNS and SASEGT. This CDR3 is CASSRDTNYGYTF. The CDR3 DNA follows: TGTGCCAGCAGCCGGGACACGAACTATGGCTACACCTTC.

This clone was detected only once. The chain joins TRBV6-5 to TRBJ1-1, with 11 nucleotides matching TRBD1. The CDR3 is 16 residues long. Germline trimming cut 2 bases from V and 3 bases from J; bases unmatched to any gene: 5. The V gene's germline CDR1 is MNHEY and CDR2 SVGAGI. CDR3 nucleotide sequence: TGTGCCAGCAGTTACACGGGACAGGGGGAATACACTGAAGCTTTCTTT. It encodes CASSYTGQGEYTEAFF.

V usage is TRBV6-5 and J usage is TRBJ2-4; perhaps TRBD1 as D (6 bases). CDR3 length: 16 residues. Germline values: CDR1 MNHEY, CDR2 SVGAGI. The germline V and J ends were trimmed by 2 bases and 6 bases, with 17 bases remaining between them. CDR3 region: CASSYRSPGRGNIQYF. CDR3 bases: TGTGCCAGCAGTTACCGGAGTCCCGGCAGGGGAAACATTCAGTACTTC.

The chain couples TRBV27 to TRBJ2-1; TRBD2 aligns across 13 bases. Trimming removed 7 bases from V and 5 bases from J; junction bases left unmatched: 5. Germline V gene sequence: CDR1 MNHEY, CDR2 SMNVEV (reference sequence). CDR3 length: 15 residues. CDR3 sequence reads: CASTSGTSGNNEQFF. Here the CDR3 DNA reads TGTGCCAGCACCTCGGGGACTAGCGGGAACAATGAGCAGTTCTTC.

CDR3 DNA sequence: TGTGCCTGGAGTGTACCCGACTTTACTAGCTCCTACGAGCAGTACTTC. Protein product: CAWSVPDFTSSYEQYF. The chain is built from TRBV30 and TRBJ2-7; D possibly corresponds to TRBD2 (5 bases). The CDR3 covers 16 residues. Trimming removed 0 bases from V and 0 bases from J, with 15 bases in between. The germline gives CDR1 GTSNPN, CDR2 SVGIG (reference sequence).

The gene calls are TRBV6-5 and TRBJ1-4, with D unresolved. V gave up 6 bases and J gave up 1 base, with 12 bases separating them. This CDR3 spans 15 amino acids. Germline V gives CDR1 MNHEY, CDR2 SVGAGI. In DNA form, the CDR3 reads TGTGCCAGCAGCCCCGGTCGTGGAACTAATGAAAAACTGTTTTTT. Translating gives CASSPGRGTNEKLFF.

The V gene is TRBV5-8, the J gene TRBJ2-3; the D is unclear. Germline-derived CDR1 and CDR2 are SGHTS and YDEGEE. The CDR3 spans 15 residues. V shed 3 bases and J shed 5 bases, with 16 bases lying between them. The CDR3 loop reads CASSSFSTDRDTQYF. CDR3 nucleotide sequence: TGTGCCAGCAGCTCATTTTCCACAGACCGAGATACGCAGTATTTT.

The chain uses TRBV7-9 and TRBJ2-6, with TRBD2 matching over 7 bases. CDR3 length equals 17 residues. Germline CDR1 is SEHNR and CDR2 is FQNEAQ (reference sequence). Trimming took 0 bases from V and 2 from J; bases not matched to a gene: 4. CDR3 coding DNA: TGTGCCAGCAGCTTAGCGTATCGGGGGGCTGGGGCCAACGTCCTGACTTTC. This sequence encodes CASSLAYRGAGANVLTF.

The rearrangement uses TRBV6-5 and TRBJ1-1, with D hard to call. V was pared by 0 bases and J by 8 bases, with 10 bases between. Germline values: CDR1 MNHEY, CDR2 SVGAGI. CDR3 length: 13 amino acids. CDR3 loop: CASSYSMYSEAFF. CDR3 nucleotides: TGTGCCAGCAGTTACTCGATGTACTCCGAAGCTTTCTTT.

The rearrangement uses TRBV7-9 and TRBJ2-2; tentative D call: TRBD1 (6 bases). The V and J ends lost 5 bases and 6 bases respectively, with 13 bases between them. CDR3 length: 14 amino acids. Per the germline V gene, CDR1 is SEHNR and CDR2 is FQNEAQ (reference sequence). The CDR3 DNA reads TGTGCCAGCAGCACCTACAGGGAGCCCGGGGAGCTGTTTTTT. Translating gives CASSTYREPGELFF.

The chain combines TRBV11-2 with TRBJ2-7; 10 nucleotides line up with TRBD1. V gave up 4 bases and J gave up 1 base; unmatched junction bases: 4. Germline loops: CDR1 SGHAT, CDR2 FQNNGV. This CDR3 has 15 amino acids. The CDR3 spells CASSSGTGVSYEQYF. The CDR3 coding sequence is TGTGCCAGCAGCTCCGGGACAGGGGTTTCCTACGAGCAGTACTTC.

The chain employs TRBV13 and TRBJ2-7, with a weak D call TRBD2 (6 bases). The CDR3 is 17 amino acids. The V end was cut by 1 base, the J end by 2 bases, with 18 bases between. Germline CDR1 reads PRHDT; CDR2 reads FYEKMQ (reference sequence). The CDR3 nucleotides read TGTGCCAGCAGCTTAGCCCCCGTTGGAGGGCCAACCTACGAGCAGTACTTC. Amino acids: CASSLAPVGGPTYEQYF.

The chain couples TRBV5-4 to TRBJ1-1, with D maybe TRBD1 (5 bases). The CDR3 consists of 16 residues. Trimming shortened V by 0 bases and J by 4 bases, and 16 bases separated the two germline ends. CDR1 and CDR2 (germline): SGHNT, YYREEE (reference sequence). The CDR3 here is CASSLDLGASSTEAFF. CDR3 nucleotide sequence: TGTGCCAGCAGCTTGGATTTAGGGGCGAGTAGCACTGAAGCTTTCTTT.

The V call is TRBV2, the J call TRBJ2-7; 7 nucleotides line up with TRBD1. J was trimmed by 4 bases and V by 4 bases; bases with no gene match: 7. The CDR3 contains 14 residues. Germline lookup yields CDR1 SNHLY and CDR2 FYNNEI. CDR3 DNA: TGTGCCAGCAGTGTGAGGACAGGCGGTTACGAGCAGTACTTC. Residues: CASSVRTGGYEQYF.

In nucleotides, the CDR3 is TGCGCCAGCAGCCAACCTCGACGGAGGGACAGGAGCTACGAGCAGTACTTC. It specifies CASSQPRRRDRSYEQYF. This chain links TRBV4-1 with TRBJ2-7; 8 nucleotides agree with TRBD1. After removal of 2 bases from V and 3 bases from J, the junction contained 12 bases not matched to a gene. CDR3 size: 17 residues. Per the germline V gene, CDR1 is MGHRA and CDR2 is YSYEKL.

This clone was picked up one time. The rearrangement joins TRBV4-1 to TRBJ2-1; 10 bases map to TRBD2. The CDR3 runs 17 residues. Germline V gene data show CDR1 as MGHRA and CDR2 as YSYEKL. The trim removed 0 bases at V and 4 bases at J, leaving 6 bases unmatched. As DNA, the CDR3 is TGCGCCAGCAGCCAAGATCAGCGGGAGGGCCGATACAATGAGCAGTTCTTC. It specifies CASSQDQREGRYNEQFF.

This clone was observed a single time. This rearrangement joins TRBV28 to TRBJ1-2, with D maybe TRBD1 (5 bases). The CDR3 covers 16 residues. CDR1 and CDR2 (germline): MDHEN, SYDVKM. V was clipped by 1 base and J by 3 bases, with 15 bases between them. The CDR3 is CASSLSIGTGDYGYTF. The CDR3 DNA reads TGTGCCAGCAGTTTATCGATAGGGACGGGAGACTATGGCTACACCTTC.

This rearrangement joins TRBV10-2 to TRBJ2-7; 8 bases are shared with TRBD1. Germline values: CDR1 WSHSY, CDR2 SAAADI. This CDR3 has 16 residues. The V and J ends lost 1 base and 2 bases, in that order; junction bases with no gene match: 7. The CDR3 nucleotides read TGCGCCAGCAGTGAGTGGCGGGACAGGATAACCTACGAGCAGTACTTC. It translates to CASSEWRDRITYEQYF.